This T cell receptor beta chain appears in the sequencing data of a study of blood T cell repertoires in COVID-19. About the research overall: Italy, Spain and the United States were the sources of the convalescent and acute COVID-19 samples.

Under the authors' procedure: From reference gene primer amplification, estimates of nucleated cell counts were derived. Generated by immunoSEQ multiplex PCR, the TCRdb table keeps only in-frame clones and is missing some. Clone size and the V and J calls come from that table; the DNA yielded D and trimming. The sample has a few hundred thousand clones; less than 85% are singletons. Categorization into cohorts depended on clinical history that participants reported. J lost 6 bases, V lost 2 bases, and 5 bases had no gene match. Germline CDR1 is MRHNA and CDR2 is SNTAGT. The CDR3 covers 15 residues. The receptor comes from a man aged 40-49 years who had recovered from COVID-19. The V call is TRBV6-4, the J call TRBJ2-1; TRBD1 agrees at 9 bases. Sequences were obtained from PBMCs or T cells enriched from blood (not recorded which). CDR3 residues: CASSDGTGSGNEQFF. Here the CDR3 DNA reads TGTGCCAGCAGTGACGGGACAGGGAGCGGCAATGAGCAGTTCTTC.